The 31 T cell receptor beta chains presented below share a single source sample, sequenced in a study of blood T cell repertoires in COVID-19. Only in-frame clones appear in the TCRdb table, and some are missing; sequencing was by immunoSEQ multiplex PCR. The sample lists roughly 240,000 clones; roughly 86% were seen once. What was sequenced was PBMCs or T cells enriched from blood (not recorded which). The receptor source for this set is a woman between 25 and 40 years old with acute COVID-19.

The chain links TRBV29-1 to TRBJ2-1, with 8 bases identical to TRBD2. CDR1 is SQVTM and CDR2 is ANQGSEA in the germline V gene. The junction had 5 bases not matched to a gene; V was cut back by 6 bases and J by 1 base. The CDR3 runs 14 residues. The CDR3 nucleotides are TGCAGCGTGTACATAGCGGGGTCCTACAATGAGCAGTTCTTC. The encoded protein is CSVYIAGSYNEQFF.

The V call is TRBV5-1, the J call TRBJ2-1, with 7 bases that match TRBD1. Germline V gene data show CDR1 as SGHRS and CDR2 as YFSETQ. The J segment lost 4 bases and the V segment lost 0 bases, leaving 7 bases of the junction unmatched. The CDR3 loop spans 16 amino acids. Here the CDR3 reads CASSLEGQVVYNEQFF. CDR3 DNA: TGCGCCAGCAGCTTGGAAGGACAGGTGGTTTACAATGAGCAGTTCTTC.

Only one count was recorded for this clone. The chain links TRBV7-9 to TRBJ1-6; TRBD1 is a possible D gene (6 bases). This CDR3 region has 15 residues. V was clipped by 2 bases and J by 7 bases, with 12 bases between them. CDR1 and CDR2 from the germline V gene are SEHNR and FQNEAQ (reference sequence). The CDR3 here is CASSLRQGFNSPLHF. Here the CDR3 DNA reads TGTGCCAGCAGCTTACGTCAGGGGTTCAATTCACCCCTCCACTTT. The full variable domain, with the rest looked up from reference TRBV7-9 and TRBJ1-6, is DTGVSQNPRHKITKRGQNVTFRCDPISEHNRLYWYRQTLGQGPEFLTYFQNEAQLEKSRLLSDRFSAERPKGSFSTLEIQRTEQGDSAMYLCASSLRQGFNSPLHFGNGTRLTVT.

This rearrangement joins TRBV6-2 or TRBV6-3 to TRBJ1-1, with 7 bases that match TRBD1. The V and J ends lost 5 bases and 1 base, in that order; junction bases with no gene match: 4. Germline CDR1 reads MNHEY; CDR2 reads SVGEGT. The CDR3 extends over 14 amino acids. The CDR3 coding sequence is TGTGCCAGCAGTATAAGGACAGGGAACACTGAAGCTTTCTTT. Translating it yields CASSIRTGNTEAFF.

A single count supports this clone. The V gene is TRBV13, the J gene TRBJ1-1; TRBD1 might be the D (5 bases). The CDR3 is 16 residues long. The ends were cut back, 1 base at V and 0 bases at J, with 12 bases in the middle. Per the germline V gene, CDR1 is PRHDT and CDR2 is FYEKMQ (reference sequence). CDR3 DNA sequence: TGTGCCAGCAGCTTAGAGGGGCAGAGGATGAACACTGAAGCTTTCTTT. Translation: CASSLEGQRMNTEAFF.

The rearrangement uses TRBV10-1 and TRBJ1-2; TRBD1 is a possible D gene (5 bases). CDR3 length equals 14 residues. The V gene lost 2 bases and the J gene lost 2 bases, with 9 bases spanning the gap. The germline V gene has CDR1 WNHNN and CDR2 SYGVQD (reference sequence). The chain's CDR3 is CASSERGLNYGYTF. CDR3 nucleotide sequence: TGCGCCAGCAGTGAGAGGGGTTTAAACTATGGCTACACCTTC.

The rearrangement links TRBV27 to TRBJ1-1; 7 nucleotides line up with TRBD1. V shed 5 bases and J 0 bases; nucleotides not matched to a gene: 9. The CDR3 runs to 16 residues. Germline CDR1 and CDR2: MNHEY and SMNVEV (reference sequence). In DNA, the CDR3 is TGTGCCAGCAGTGAGATCAGGGGGTATATGAACACTGAAGCTTTCTTT. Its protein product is CASSEIRGYMNTEAFF.

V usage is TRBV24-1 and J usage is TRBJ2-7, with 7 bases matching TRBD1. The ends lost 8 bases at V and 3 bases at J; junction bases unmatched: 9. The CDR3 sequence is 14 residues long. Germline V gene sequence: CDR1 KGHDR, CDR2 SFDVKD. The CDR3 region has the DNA TGTGCCACCACTTCGGGACAGAGGATCTACGAGCAGTACTTC. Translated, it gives CATTSGQRIYEQYF.

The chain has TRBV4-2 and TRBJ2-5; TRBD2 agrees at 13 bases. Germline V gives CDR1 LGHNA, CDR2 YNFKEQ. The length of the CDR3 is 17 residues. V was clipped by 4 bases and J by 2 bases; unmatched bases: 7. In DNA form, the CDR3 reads TGTGCCAGCAGCCCGGGACTAGCGGGGACAGGTCAAGAGACCCAGTACTTC. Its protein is CASSPGLAGTGQETQYF.

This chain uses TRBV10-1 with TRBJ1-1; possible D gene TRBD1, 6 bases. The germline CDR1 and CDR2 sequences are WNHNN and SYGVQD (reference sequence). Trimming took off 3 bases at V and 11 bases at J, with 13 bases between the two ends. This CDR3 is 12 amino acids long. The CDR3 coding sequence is TGCGCCAGCAGTGACCTAACAGGGAAGGCTTTCTTT. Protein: CASSDLTGKAFF.

In DNA, the CDR3 is TGTGCCAGCAGCACAGGGACAGGGGACTACGAGCAGTACTTC. Its translation is CASSTGTGDYEQYF. J is TRBJ2-7 and V is TRBV7-2; 10 bases are a match to TRBD1. This CDR3 is built from 14 residues. Per the germline V gene, CDR1 is SGHTA and CDR2 is FQGNSA. V lost 5 bases to trimming and J lost 3 bases; unmatched junction nucleotides: 4. Full variable domain (outside the CDR3, taken from reference TRBV7-2 and TRBJ2-7): GAGVSQSPSNKVTEKGKDVELRCDPISGHTALYWYRQSLGQGLEFLIYFQGNSAPDKSGLPSDRFSAERTGGSVSTLTIQRTQQEDSAVYLCASSTGTGDYEQYFGPGTRLTVT.

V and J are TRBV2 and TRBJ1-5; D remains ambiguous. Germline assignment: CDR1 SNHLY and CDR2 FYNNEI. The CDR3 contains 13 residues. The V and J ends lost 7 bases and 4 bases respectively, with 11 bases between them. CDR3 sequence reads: CASKVGANQPQHF. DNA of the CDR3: TGTGCCAGCAAAGTGGGAGCGAATCAGCCCCAGCATTTT.

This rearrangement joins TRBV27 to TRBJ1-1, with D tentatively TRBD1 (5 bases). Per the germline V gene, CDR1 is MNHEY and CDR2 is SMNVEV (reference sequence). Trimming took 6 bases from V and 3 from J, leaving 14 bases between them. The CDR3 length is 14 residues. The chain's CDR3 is CASSPGLIYTEAFF. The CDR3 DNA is TGTGCCAGCAGCCCAGGGCTCATTTACACTGAAGCTTTCTTT.

In nucleotides, the CDR3 is TGTGCCAGCAGCTATTCAGCAGGGTCGGCGGTGGCTTTCTTT. As protein: CASSYSAGSAVAFF. J is TRBJ1-1 and V is TRBV3-1 (or the pseudogene TRBV3-2); possible D gene TRBD1, 5 bases. CDR3 length: 14 residues. Per the germline V gene, CDR1 is LGHDT and CDR2 is YNNKEL (reference sequence). Trimming shortened V by 5 bases and J by 11 bases, and 21 bases separated the two germline ends.

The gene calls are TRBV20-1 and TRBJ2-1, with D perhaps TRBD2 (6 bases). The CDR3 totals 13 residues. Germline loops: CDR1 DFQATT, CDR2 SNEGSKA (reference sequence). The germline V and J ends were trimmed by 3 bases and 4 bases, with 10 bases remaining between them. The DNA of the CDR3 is TGCAGTGCTAGTCCGGGACTTTACAATGAGCAGTTCTTC. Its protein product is CSASPGLYNEQFF.

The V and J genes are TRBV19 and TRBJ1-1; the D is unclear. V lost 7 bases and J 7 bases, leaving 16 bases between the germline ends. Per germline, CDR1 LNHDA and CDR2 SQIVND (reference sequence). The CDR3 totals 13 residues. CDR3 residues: CASIWTLRGEAFF. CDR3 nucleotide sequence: TGTGCCAGTATCTGGACCCTTCGGGGTGAAGCTTTCTTT. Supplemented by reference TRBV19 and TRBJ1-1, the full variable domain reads DGGITQSPKYLFRKEGQNVTLSCEQNLNHDAMYWYRQDPGQGLRLIYYSQIVNDFQKGDIAEGYSVSREKKESFPLTVTSAQKNPTAFYLCASIWTLRGEAFFGQGTRLTVV.

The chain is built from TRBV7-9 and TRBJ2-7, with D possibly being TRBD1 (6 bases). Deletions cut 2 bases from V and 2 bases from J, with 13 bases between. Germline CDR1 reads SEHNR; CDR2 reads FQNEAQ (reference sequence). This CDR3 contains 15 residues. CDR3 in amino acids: CASSLLGGPPYEQYF. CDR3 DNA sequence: TGTGCCAGCAGCTTATTAGGGGGACCCCCCTACGAGCAGTACTTC.

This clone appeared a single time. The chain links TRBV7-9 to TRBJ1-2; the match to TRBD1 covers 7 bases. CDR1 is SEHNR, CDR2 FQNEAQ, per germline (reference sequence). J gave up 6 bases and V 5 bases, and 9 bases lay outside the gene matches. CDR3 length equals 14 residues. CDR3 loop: CASSPEFGQDGYTF. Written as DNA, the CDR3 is TGTGCCAGCAGCCCGGAATTCGGACAGGATGGCTACACCTTC.

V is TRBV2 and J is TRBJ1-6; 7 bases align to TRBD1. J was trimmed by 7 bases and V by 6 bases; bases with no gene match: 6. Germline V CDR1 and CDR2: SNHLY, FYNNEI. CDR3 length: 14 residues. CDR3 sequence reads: CASRAGTANSPLHF. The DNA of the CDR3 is TGTGCCAGCAGGGCCGGGACAGCGAATTCACCCCTCCACTTT. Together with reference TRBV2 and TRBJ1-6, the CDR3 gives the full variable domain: EPEVTQTPSHQVTQMGQEVILRCVPISNHLYFYWYRQILGQKVEFLVSFYNNEISEKSEIFDDQFSVERPDGSNFTLKIRSTKLEDSAMYFCASRAGTANSPLHFGNGTRLTVT.

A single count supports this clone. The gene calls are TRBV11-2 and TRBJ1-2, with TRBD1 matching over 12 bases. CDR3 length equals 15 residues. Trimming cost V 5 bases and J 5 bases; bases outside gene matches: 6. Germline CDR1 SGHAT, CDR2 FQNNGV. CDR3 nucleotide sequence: TGTGCCAGCAGCCCCGGGACAGGGGGCTCTTATGGCTACACCTTC. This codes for CASSPGTGGSYGYTF.

The CDR3 here is CASSMSSYNSPLHF. The DNA for the CDR3 is TGTGCCAGCAGTATGAGCTCCTATAATTCACCCCTCCACTTT. This sequence joins TRBV2 and TRBJ1-6, with D uncertain. Germline loops: CDR1 SNHLY, CDR2 FYNNEI. This CDR3 is 14 amino acids long. The V end was cut by 5 bases, the J end by 0 bases, with 5 bases between.

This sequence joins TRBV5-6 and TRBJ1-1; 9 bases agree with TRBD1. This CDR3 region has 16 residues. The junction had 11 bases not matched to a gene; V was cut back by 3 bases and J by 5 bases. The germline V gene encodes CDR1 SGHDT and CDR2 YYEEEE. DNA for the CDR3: TGTGCCAGCAGCTCCGAAACAGGGGGCCTATGGACTGAAGCTTTCTTT. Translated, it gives CASSSETGGLWTEAFF.

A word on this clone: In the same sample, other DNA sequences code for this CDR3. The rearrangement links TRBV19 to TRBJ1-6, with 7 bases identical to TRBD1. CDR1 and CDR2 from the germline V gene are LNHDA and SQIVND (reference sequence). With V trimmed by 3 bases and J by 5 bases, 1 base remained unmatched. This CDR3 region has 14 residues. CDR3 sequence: CASSITGDNSPLHF. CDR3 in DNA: TGTGCCAGTAGTATTACAGGGGATAATTCACCCCTCCACTTT.

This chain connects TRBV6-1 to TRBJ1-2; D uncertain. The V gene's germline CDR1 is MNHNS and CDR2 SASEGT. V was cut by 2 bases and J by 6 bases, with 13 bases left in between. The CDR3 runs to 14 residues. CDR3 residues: CASSEWMGENGYTF. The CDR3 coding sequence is TGTGCCAGCAGTGAATGGATGGGCGAAAATGGCTACACCTTC.

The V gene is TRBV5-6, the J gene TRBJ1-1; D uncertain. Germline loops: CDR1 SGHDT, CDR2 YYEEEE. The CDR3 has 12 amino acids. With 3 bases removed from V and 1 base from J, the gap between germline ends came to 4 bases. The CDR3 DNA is TGTGCCAGCAGCTACGGGAACACTGAAGCTTTCTTT. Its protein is CASSYGNTEAFF.

This chain's CDR3 is CATSAGGQETQYF. The CDR3 DNA sequence: TGCGCCACGTCGGCAGGGGGACAAGAGACCCAGTACTTC. The chain employs TRBV10-1 and TRBJ2-5, with 7 bases aligning to TRBD1. The CDR3 spans 13 residues. V gave up 10 bases and J gave up 2 bases; unmatched junction bases: 7. Per germline, CDR1 WNHNN and CDR2 SYGVQD (reference sequence).

The CDR3 region is CASTRTSGPNEKLFF. DNA of the CDR3: TGTGCCAGTACTAGGACATCAGGGCCTAATGAAAAACTGTTTTTT. The chain combines TRBV19 with TRBJ1-4; maybe TRBD1 (5 bases). The germline V gene encodes CDR1 LNHDA and CDR2 SQIVND (reference sequence). The CDR3 contains 15 residues. The V and J ends lost 7 bases and 3 bases respectively, with 15 bases between them.

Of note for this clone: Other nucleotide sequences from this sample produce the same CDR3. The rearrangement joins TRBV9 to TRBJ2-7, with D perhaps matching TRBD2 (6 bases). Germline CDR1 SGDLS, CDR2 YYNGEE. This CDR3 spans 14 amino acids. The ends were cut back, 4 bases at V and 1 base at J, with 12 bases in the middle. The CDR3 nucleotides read TGTGCCAGCAGCCCCTCCGGGGGATCCTACGAGCAGTACTTC. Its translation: CASSPSGGSYEQYF.

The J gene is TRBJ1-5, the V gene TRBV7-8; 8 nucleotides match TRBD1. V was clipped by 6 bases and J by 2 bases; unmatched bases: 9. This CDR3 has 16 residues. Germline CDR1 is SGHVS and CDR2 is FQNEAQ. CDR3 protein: CASRKSGTGRNQPQHF. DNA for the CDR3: TGTGCCAGCAGGAAGTCCGGGACAGGTCGCAATCAGCCCCAGCATTTT.

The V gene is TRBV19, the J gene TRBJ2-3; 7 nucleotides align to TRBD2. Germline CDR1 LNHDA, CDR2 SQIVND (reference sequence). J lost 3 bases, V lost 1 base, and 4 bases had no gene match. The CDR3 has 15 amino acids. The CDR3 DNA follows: TGTGCCAGTAGTATAGCTAGCGGAGGAACAGATACGCAGTATTTT. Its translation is CASSIASGGTDTQYF.

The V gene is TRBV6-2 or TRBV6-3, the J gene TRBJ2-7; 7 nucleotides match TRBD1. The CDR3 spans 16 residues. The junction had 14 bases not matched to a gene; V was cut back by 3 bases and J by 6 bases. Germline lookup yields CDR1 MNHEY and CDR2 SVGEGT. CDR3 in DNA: TGTGCCAGCAGTTATCTCTCACAGGGGACAAGAGGCGAGCAGTACTTC. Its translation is CASSYLSQGTRGEQYF.